This TCR beta chain originates from a study of blood T cells in healthy people across ages. Each donor was a healthy Caucasian individual from Russia, aged about 6 to 90. Total RNA was extracted at no less than 5.5 micrograms per sample. A sample-barcoded 5' primer and a J-beta primer mix were used in a second PCR of about 7 to 12 cycles. Via MiXCR, TCRdb re-called the 5' RACE reads, giving one row per CDR3 protein. The sample holds some 900,000 distinct CDR3 sequences; around 48% are singletons and the top ten take 13%. Germline V gene sequence: CDR1 KGHSH, CDR2 LQKENI. V trimming: 2 bases; J trimming: 11 bases; junction bases outside the gene matches: 3. CDR3 length: 12 amino acids.

The sequenced sample consisted of blood. The receptor was isolated from a man aged 25 to 40 in good health. The rearrangement links TRBV18 to TRBJ2-5, with TRBD1 identical over 9 bases. CDR3 residues: CASSPRQGDQYF. The CDR3, as DNA: TGTGCCAGCTCACCAAGACAGGGGGATCAGTACTTC. The variable domain in full, completed from reference TRBV18 and TRBJ2-5, reads NAGVMQNPRHLVRRRGQEARLRCSPMKGHSHVYWYRQLPEEGLKFMVYLQKENIIDESGMPKERFSAEFPKEGPSILRIQQVVRGDSAAYFCASSPRQGDQYFGPGTRLLVL.